The clone carrying this TCR beta chain was recorded once. The antigen is undetermined. Sequencing used immunoSEQ multiplex PCR; TCRdb keeps in-frame clones, though not all of them. The data show some 62,000 clones, roughly four fifths seen once. The CDR3 runs to 16 residues. V was cut by 1 base and J by 8 bases, with 20 bases left in between. Per the germline V gene, CDR1 is PRHDT and CDR2 is FYEKMQ (reference sequence). The sample is drawn from a study of OX40 agonist ivuxolimab in advanced cancers. Findings and caveats of the study: The specificity for antigen of the expanded peripheral T cells was not determined.

This sequence originates from an adult with an advanced solid tumor such as melanoma, head and neck, liver or kidney cancer. The rearrangement uses TRBV13 and TRBJ1-2; a weak D match, TRBD1 (6 bases). The sample consisted of CD4+ or CD8+ T cells sorted from blood, taken in a trial of the OX40 agonist ivuxolimab. The CDR3 sequence is CASSLERREPQGGYTF. CDR3 bases: TGTGCCAGCAGCTTAGAAAGGAGGGAACCTCAGGGGGGCTACACCTTC.